This T cell receptor (beta chain) was sequenced in a study of control samples from healthy donors and cancer patients. The ends were cut back, 11 bases at V and 2 bases at J, with 13 bases in the middle. The CDR3 contains 13 residues. In germline, CDR1 is MDHEN, CDR2 SYDVKM. The repertoire was sequenced with immunoSEQ multiplex PCR; TCRdb's copy has only in-frame clones and lacks some. The table includes 140,000 to 150,000 clones, over 85% detected once. This chain connects TRBV28 to TRBJ1-5; D remains unclear. The sequenced material came from blood. The sequence came from a man between 18 and 35 years old in good health. CDR3 residues: CAVRLGGNQPQHF. The CDR3 DNA follows: TGTGCCGTCCGTCTTGGGGGCAATCAGCCCCAGCATTTT.